This T cell receptor (beta chain) comes out of a study of blood T cell repertoires in COVID-19. Study as a whole: There were acute and convalescent COVID-19 samples, and they came from the United States, Italy and Spain. T cells, B-cell-depleted T cells, or PBMCs supplied cDNA or gDNA.

It was during active infection that Seattle patients were enrolled and then longitudinally followed. There are 20 residues in the CDR3. Germline-derived CDR1 and CDR2 are MGHRA and YSYEKL. The junction had 17 bases not matched to a gene; V was cut back by 4 bases and J by 0 bases. The repertoire was sequenced with immunoSEQ multiplex PCR; TCRdb's copy has only in-frame clones and lacks some. The table includes 410,000 or so clones, about nine tenths detected once. Sequencing was performed on peripheral blood. The clonotype was recovered from a woman aged 40 to 49 with COVID-19, enrolled during active disease. V usage is TRBV4-1 and J usage is TRBJ1-5, with 8 positions matching TRBD1. Here the CDR3 DNA reads TGCGCCAGCAGCCTGGACCTGGACAGGGTCGGGGGTTATAGCAATCAGCCCCAGCATTTT. Protein sequence: CASSLDLDRVGGYSNQPQHF.